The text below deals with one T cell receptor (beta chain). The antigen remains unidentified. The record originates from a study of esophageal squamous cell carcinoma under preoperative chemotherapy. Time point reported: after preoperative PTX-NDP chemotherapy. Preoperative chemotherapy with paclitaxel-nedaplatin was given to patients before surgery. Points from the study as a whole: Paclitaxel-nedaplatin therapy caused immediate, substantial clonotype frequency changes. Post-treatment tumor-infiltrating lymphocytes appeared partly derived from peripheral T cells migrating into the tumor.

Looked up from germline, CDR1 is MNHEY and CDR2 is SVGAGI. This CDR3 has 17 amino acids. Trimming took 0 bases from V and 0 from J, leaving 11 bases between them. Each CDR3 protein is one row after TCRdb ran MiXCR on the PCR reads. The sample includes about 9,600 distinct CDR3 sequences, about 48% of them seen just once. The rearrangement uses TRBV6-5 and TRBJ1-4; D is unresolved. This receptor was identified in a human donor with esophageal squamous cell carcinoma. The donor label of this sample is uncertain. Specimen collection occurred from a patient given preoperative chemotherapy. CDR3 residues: CASSYSRGTATNEKLFF. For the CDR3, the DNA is TGTGCCAGCAGTTACTCGAGAGGCACAGCAACTAATGAAAAACTGTTTTTT.